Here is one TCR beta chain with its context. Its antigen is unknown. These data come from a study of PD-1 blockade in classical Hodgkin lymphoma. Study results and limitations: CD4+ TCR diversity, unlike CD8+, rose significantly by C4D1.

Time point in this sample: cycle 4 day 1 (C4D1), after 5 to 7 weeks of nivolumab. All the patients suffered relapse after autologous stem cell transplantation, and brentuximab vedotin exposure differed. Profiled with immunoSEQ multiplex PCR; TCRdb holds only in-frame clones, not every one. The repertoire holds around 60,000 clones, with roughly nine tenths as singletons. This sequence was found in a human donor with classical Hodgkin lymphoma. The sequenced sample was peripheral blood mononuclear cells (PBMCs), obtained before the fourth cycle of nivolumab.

The CDR3 region is CAIRGRGSPLHF. The CDR3 DNA follows: TGTGCCATCAGGGGGAGGGGCTCACCCCTCCACTTT. The chain has TRBV10-3 and TRBJ1-6; tentative D call: TRBD1 (5 bases). The V end was cut by 6 bases, the J end by 10 bases, with 10 bases between. The CDR3 is 12 residues long. CDR1 ENHRY and CDR2 SYGVKD come from the germline V gene.